The next 4 T cell receptor beta chains were all read from a single sample in a study of shared clonotypes between healthy human individuals (dated by TCRdb to 2020 to 2021). The method behind the library was the immunoSEQ multiplex PCR assay. In TCRdb, the immuneACCESS table is reduced to in-frame sequences with V and J assigned. These tables do not hold every clone; where another copy was compared, an unresolved V gene accounts for under half, and the others remain unexplained. The sample records roughly 2.6 million clones, around 90% of which are singletons. The top ten hold roughly 0.13% of the sample. The sequenced sample was naive CD4+ T cells sorted from blood. The cell subset or site label on this specimen signifies: CD45RA+ positively selected. The source of these receptors is a man in his late teens or twenties in good health.

The J gene is TRBJ2-2, the V gene TRBV6-5, with TRBD2 as a possible D gene (6 bases). CDR1 is MNHEY, CDR2 SVGAGI, per germline. Trimming removed 2 bases at V and 1 base at J, with 8 bases between. The CDR3 runs 15 residues. The CDR3 reads CASSYAGLNTGELFF. The CDR3 DNA reads as TGTGCCAGCAGTTACGCGGGGCTGAACACCGGGGAGCTGTTTTTT.

On this clone itself: Other DNA sequences in this sample translate to the same CDR3. The chain has TRBV19 and TRBJ1-5, with a weak D call TRBD1 (5 bases). The germline CDR1 and CDR2 sequences are LNHDA and SQIVND (reference sequence). The V end lost 2 bases, the J end lost 0 bases, and 8 bases lay between the germline ends. The CDR3 extends over 15 amino acids. The CDR3 region is CASSISGNSNQPQHF. In nucleotides, the CDR3 is TGTGCCAGTAGTATATCAGGGAATAGCAATCAGCCCCAGCATTTT.

V usage is TRBV27 and J usage is TRBJ2-7; no firm D call. The CDR3 loop spans 17 amino acids. The germline V and J ends were trimmed by 5 bases and 0 bases, with 20 bases remaining between them. Germline values: CDR1 MNHEY, CDR2 SMNVEV (reference sequence). The CDR3 DNA is TGTGCCAGCAGTCGAGAGTCGTCCCCCACCAGCTCCTACGAGCAGTACTTC. It specifies CASSRESSPTSSYEQYF.

The chain links TRBV6-1 to TRBJ2-7, with 10 nucleotides matching TRBD1. CDR3 length: 13 residues. Looked up from germline, CDR1 is MNHNS and CDR2 is SASEGT. V trimming: 7 bases; J trimming: 4 bases; junction bases outside the gene matches: 4. The CDR3 DNA reads TGTGCCAGCACCATGGGACAGGGGTACGAGCAGTACTTC. Its translation: CASTMGQGYEQYF.